These 19 T cell receptor beta chains originate from one sample sequenced in a study of identical twins. TCRdb reprocessed the 5' RACE reads via MiXCR and lists one record per CDR3 protein. The table records roughly 480,000 distinct CDR3 sequences, 20% to 25% of them present only once. The data were also submitted as part of a second study, on T cells expressing NK-cell markers.

The sample comprised CD4+ T cells sorted from blood. The receptors come from a woman between 18 and 29 years old in good health.

The chain links TRBV20-1 to TRBJ2-1; TRBD2 matches at 7 bases. This CDR3 spans 14 amino acids. The V gene end was trimmed by 3 bases and the J gene end by 6 bases; junction bases not matched to a gene: 8. Germline CDR1 and CDR2: DFQATT and SNEGSKA (reference sequence). DNA for the CDR3: TGCAGTGCTAGCCCCGGACTAGGAGGCAATGAGCAGTTCTTC. It is translated as CSASPGLGGNEQFF.

This rearrangement joins TRBV2 to TRBJ2-5; D ambiguous. Germline lookup yields CDR1 SNHLY and CDR2 FYNNEI. V lost 7 bases to trimming and J lost 5 bases, with 8 bases between them. The CDR3 totals 11 residues. DNA of the CDR3: TGTGCCAGCAAGTTGATCGAGACCCAGTACTTC. The encoded protein is CASKLIETQYF.

This clonotype was seen a handful of times. The chain joins TRBV25-1 to TRBJ2-7; 7 bases are a match to TRBD1. Unmatched junction bases numbered 3, after V lost 6 bases and J lost 4 bases. Germline V gene data show CDR1 as MGHDK and CDR2 as SYGVNS. This CDR3 has 12 amino acids. The chain's CDR3 is CASRGQQYEQYF. CDR3 sequence (DNA): TGTGCCAGCAGGGGACAGCAATACGAGCAGTACTTC.

This clonotype was counted only a few times. The chain links TRBV20-1 to TRBJ2-7; D not certain. CDR3 length equals 15 residues. V gave up 6 bases and J gave up 1 base, with 19 bases separating them. The germline V gene encodes CDR1 DFQATT and CDR2 SNEGSKA (reference sequence). This CDR3 is CSAIPLVADSYEQYF. The CDR3 nucleotides read TGCAGTGCCATCCCGCTGGTAGCTGATTCCTACGAGCAGTACTTC.

This clonotype was detected only a few times. The rearrangement joins TRBV20-1 to TRBJ2-1; D gene unclear. The CDR3 extends over 11 amino acids. Germline assignment: CDR1 DFQATT and CDR2 SNEGSKA (reference sequence). Trimming cost V 3 bases and J 11 bases, with 11 bases left between them. Here the CDR3 reads CSARDRDQQFF. In DNA, the CDR3 is TGCAGTGCTAGGGACCGCGATCAGCAGTTCTTC.

The V and J genes are TRBV20-1 and TRBJ2-3, with D unresolved. Per the germline V gene, CDR1 is DFQATT and CDR2 is SNEGSKA (reference sequence). CDR3 length: 15 residues. Trimming left V 5 bases short and J 0 bases short, with 15 bases between. The CDR3 sequence: CSAGPLWPSTDTQYF. The CDR3 region has the DNA TGCAGTGCTGGCCCGCTATGGCCTAGCACAGATACGCAGTATTTT.

This chain joins TRBV4-1 and TRBJ2-7; TRBD1 matches at 7 bases. Germline loops: CDR1 MGHRA, CDR2 YSYEKL. CDR3 size: 13 residues. V gave up 6 bases and J gave up 6 bases; unmatched junction bases: 8. CDR3 region: CASRGGTASEQYF. The CDR3 region has the DNA TGCGCCAGCAGGGGTGGGACAGCCAGCGAGCAGTACTTC.

This clonotype was counted a few times. V gene TRBV7-9 combines with J gene TRBJ1-3; 7 bases are shared with TRBD1. The V gene's germline CDR1 is SEHNR and CDR2 FQNEAQ (reference sequence). V dropped 6 bases and J dropped 4; count of bases not matched to a gene: 12. The length of the CDR3 is 16 residues. The CDR3 DNA reads TGTGCCAGCAGGCGGAAACAGGGGAGAAAGGGAAACACCATATATTTT. Encoded protein: CASRRKQGRKGNTIYF.

The chain has TRBV3-1 and TRBJ2-3; D unclear. Germline assignment: CDR1 LGHDT and CDR2 YNNKEL (reference sequence). The CDR3 runs 12 residues. V was shortened by 3 bases and J by 3 bases, with 4 bases between the two germline ends. Here the CDR3 DNA reads TGTGCCAGCAGCCACTGGACAGATACGCAGTATTTT. Amino acid sequence: CASSHWTDTQYF.

The V call is TRBV4-2, the J call TRBJ2-2; no firm D call. Germline values: CDR1 LGHNA, CDR2 YNFKEQ. The CDR3 has 13 residues. V dropped 0 bases and J dropped 6 bases, with 5 bases sitting between them. For the CDR3, the DNA is TGTGCCAGCAGCCAAGATGGTCCCGGGGAGCTGTTTTTT. It specifies CASSQDGPGELFF.

This clonotype has only a few counts. The chain has TRBV3-1 and TRBJ2-7, with TRBD1 identical over 7 bases. This CDR3 is 13 amino acids long. Germline V gene lookup returns CDR1 LGHDT and CDR2 YNNKEL (reference sequence). Trimming cost V 2 bases and J 6 bases; bases outside gene matches: 4. The CDR3, as DNA: TGTGCCAGCAGCCAACATACAGGGGTCGAGCAGTACTTC. Protein sequence: CASSQHTGVEQYF.

The rearrangement links TRBV29-1 to TRBJ2-7, with 8 bases identical to TRBD1. The CDR3 totals 13 residues. Trimming at V came to 5 bases and at J to 5 bases, leaving 8 bases not matched to a gene. Germline V gene lookup returns CDR1 SQVTM and CDR2 ANQGSEA. The CDR3 sequence: CSVWTGIDHEQYF. In DNA, the CDR3 is TGCAGCGTTTGGACAGGGATAGACCACGAGCAGTACTTC.

The chain combines TRBV14 with TRBJ2-7; D is possibly TRBD2 (5 bases). The CDR3 has 13 residues. V was trimmed by 3 bases and J by 10 bases, leaving 16 bases between them. Germline loops: CDR1 SGHDN, CDR2 FVKESK. In nucleotides, the CDR3 is TGTGCCAGCAGCCACGGGCGCGGTCTAGCACAGTACTTC. Its translation: CASSHGRGLAQYF.

This rearrangement joins TRBV20-1 to TRBJ2-3; TRBD2 matches at 11 bases. The CDR3 is 13 amino acids. From germline, CDR1 is DFQATT and CDR2 SNEGSKA (reference sequence). The ends lost 5 bases at V and 13 bases at J; junction bases unmatched: 11. The CDR3 protein is CSASGLAASKKYF. DNA of the CDR3: TGCAGTGCTTCGGGACTAGCGGCCTCCAAAAAGTATTTT.

This clonotype was found many times. The J gene is TRBJ1-3, the V gene TRBV12-3 or TRBV12-4; weak D call: TRBD1 (6 bases). This CDR3 comprises 13 residues. Deletions cut 2 bases from V and 4 bases from J, with 6 bases between. CDR3 DNA: TGTGCCAGCAGTTTACAGGGGGGAAACACCATATATTTT. Encoded protein: CASSLQGGNTIYF.

Here the CDR3 DNA reads TGTGCCATCAGGGGTCCCGGGGAGCAGTTCTTC. Translated, it gives CAIRGPGEQFF. V usage is TRBV10-3 and J usage is TRBJ2-1; D is unclear. V was pared by 6 bases and J by 10 bases, with 10 bases between. Germline V gene sequence: CDR1 ENHRY, CDR2 SYGVKD. This CDR3 contains 11 residues.

The rearrangement joins TRBV6-2 or TRBV6-3 to TRBJ2-7, with TRBD1 as a possible D gene (5 bases). Germline CDR1 MNHEY, CDR2 SVGEGT. The V end was cut by 5 bases, the J end by 3 bases, with 14 bases between. The length of the CDR3 is 14 residues. The CDR3, as DNA: TGTGCCAGCAGTATCTCCGACAGCGACTACGAGCAGTACTTC. Translating it yields CASSISDSDYEQYF.

The chain carries TRBV5-1 and TRBJ2-1; D call uncertain. Germline-derived CDR1 and CDR2 are SGHRS and YFSETQ. The CDR3 length is 16 residues. The V gene lost 3 bases and the J gene lost 4 bases, with 17 bases spanning the gap. DNA for the CDR3: TGCGCCAGCAGCTCTGGTGGCCACCTGGGGTACAATGAGCAGTTCTTC. Translated, it gives CASSSGGHLGYNEQFF.

The chain uses TRBV28 and TRBJ2-7, with 10 bases fitting TRBD1. The ends lost 9 bases at V and 6 bases at J; junction bases unmatched: 11. This CDR3 has 14 amino acids. CDR1 MDHEN and CDR2 SYDVKM come from the germline V gene. The chain's CDR3 is CASYTRDRGREQYF. DNA for the CDR3: TGTGCCAGTTACACCCGGGACAGGGGTCGCGAGCAGTACTTC.